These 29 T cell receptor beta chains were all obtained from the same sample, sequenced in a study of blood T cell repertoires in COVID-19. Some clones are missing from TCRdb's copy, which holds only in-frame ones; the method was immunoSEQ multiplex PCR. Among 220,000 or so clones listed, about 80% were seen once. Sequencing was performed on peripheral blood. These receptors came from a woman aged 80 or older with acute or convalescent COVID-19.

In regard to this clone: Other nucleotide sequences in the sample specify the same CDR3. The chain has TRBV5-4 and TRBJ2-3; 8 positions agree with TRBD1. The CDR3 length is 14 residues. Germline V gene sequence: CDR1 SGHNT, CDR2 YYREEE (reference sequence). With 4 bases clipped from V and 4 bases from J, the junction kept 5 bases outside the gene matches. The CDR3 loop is CASSPGQGSDTQYF. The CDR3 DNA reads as TGTGCCAGCAGCCCCGGACAGGGCTCAGATACGCAGTATTTT.

CDR3 DNA sequence: TGTGCCTCGGGGACTCCTCGGACGCAGTATTTT. Translated, it gives CASGTPRTQYF. The chain employs TRBV30 and TRBJ2-3, with D possibly matching TRBD2 (6 bases). This CDR3 contains 11 residues. Germline V gene lookup returns CDR1 GTSNPN and CDR2 SVGIG (reference sequence). V dropped 7 bases and J dropped 9 bases, with 14 bases sitting between them.

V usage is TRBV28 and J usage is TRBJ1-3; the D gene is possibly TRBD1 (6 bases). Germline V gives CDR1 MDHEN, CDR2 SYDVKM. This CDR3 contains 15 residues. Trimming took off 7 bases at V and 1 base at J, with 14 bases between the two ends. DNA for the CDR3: TGTGCCAGCAAGGTGGGGGGGGCTTCTGGAAACACCATATATTTT. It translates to CASKVGGASGNTIYF.

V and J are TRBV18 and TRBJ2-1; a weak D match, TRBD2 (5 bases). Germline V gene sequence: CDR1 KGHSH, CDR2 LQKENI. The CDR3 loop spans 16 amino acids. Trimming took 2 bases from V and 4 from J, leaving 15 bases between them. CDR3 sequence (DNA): TGTGCCAGCTCACCAAGTTGGAGCGCGGGTTACAATGAGCAGTTCTTC. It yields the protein CASSPSWSAGYNEQFF.

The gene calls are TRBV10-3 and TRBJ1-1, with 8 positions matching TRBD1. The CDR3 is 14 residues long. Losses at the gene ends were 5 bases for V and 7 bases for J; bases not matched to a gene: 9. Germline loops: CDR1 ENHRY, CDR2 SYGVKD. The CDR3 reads CAISTGTGGSEAFF. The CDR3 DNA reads TGTGCCATCAGTACCGGGACAGGCGGAAGTGAAGCTTTCTTT.

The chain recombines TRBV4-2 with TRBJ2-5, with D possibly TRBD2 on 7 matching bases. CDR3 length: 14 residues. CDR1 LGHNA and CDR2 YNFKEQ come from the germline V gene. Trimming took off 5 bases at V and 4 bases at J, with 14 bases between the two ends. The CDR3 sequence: CASSGGAGLETQYF. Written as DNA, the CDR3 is TGTGCCAGCAGCGGGGGGGCAGGGCTAGAGACCCAGTACTTC.

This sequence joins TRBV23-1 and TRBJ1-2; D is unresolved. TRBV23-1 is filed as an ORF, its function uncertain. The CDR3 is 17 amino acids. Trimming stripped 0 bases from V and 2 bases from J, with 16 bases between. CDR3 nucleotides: TGCGCCAGCAGTCAATCGCCTAGGAAGGGAGGCAACTATGGCTACACCTTC. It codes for CASSQSPRKGGNYGYTF.

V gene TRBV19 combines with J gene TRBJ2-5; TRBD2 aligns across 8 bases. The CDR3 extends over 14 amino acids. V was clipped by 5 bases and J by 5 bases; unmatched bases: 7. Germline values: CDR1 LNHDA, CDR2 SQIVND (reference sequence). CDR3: CASSPRGGLETQYF. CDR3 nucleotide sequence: TGTGCCAGTAGTCCCCGGGGGGGCCTCGAGACCCAGTACTTC. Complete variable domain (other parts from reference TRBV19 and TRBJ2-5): DGGITQSPKYLFRKEGQNVTLSCEQNLNHDAMYWYRQDPGQGLRLIYYSQIVNDFQKGDIAEGYSVSREKKESFPLTVTSAQKNPTAFYLCASSPRGGLETQYFGPGTRLLVL.

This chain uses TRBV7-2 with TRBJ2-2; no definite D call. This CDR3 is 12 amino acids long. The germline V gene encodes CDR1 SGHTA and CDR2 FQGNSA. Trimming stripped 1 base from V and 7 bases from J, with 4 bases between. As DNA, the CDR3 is TGTGCCAGCAGCTTAGTAGTCGGGGAGCTGTTTTTT. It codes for CASSLVVGELFF.

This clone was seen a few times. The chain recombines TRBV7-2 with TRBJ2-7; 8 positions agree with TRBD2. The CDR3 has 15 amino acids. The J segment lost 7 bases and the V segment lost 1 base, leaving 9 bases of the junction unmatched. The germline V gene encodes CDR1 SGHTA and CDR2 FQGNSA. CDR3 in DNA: TGTGCCAGCAGCTTAGATGCTAGCGGGCTCGGGGAGCAGTACTTC. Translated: CASSLDASGLGEQYF.

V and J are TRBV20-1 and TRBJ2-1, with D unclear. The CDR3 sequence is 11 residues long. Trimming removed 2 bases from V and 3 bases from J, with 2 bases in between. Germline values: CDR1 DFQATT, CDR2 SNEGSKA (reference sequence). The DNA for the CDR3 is TGCAGTGCTAGACACTACAATGAGCAGTTCTTC. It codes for CSARHYNEQFF.

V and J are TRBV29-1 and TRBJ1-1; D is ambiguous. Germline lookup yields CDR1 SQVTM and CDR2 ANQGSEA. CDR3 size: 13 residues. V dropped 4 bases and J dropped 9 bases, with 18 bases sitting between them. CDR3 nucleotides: TGCAGCGTTGGTATCTGGGGAGTACCGCAAGCTTTCTTT. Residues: CSVGIWGVPQAFF.

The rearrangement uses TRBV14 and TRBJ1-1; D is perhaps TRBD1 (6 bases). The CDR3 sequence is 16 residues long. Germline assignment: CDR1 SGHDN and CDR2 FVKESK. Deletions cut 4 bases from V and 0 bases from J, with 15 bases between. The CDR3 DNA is TGTGCCAGCAGCCGGAGAACAGGGTCCATGAACACTGAAGCTTTCTTT. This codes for CASSRRTGSMNTEAFF. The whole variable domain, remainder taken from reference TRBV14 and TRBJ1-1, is EAGVTQFPSHSVIEKGQTVTLRCDPISGHDNLYWYRRVMGKEIKFLLHFVKESKQDESGMPNNRFLAERTGGTYSTLKVQPAELEDSGVYFCASSRRTGSMNTEAFFGQGTRLTVV.

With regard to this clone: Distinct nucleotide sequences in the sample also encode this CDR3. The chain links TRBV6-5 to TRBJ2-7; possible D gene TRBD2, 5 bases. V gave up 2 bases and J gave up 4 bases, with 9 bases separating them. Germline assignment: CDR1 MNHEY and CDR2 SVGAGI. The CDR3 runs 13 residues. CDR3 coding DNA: TGTGCCAGCAGTTACCACCCGGGATACGAGCAGTACTTC. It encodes CASSYHPGYEQYF.

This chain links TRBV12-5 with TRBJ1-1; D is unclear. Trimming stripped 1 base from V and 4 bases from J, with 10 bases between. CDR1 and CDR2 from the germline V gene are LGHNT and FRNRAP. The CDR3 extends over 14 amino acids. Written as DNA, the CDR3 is TGTGCTAGTGGTTTGGCCGAGGAGGCCACTGAAGCTTTCTTT. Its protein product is CASGLAEEATEAFF. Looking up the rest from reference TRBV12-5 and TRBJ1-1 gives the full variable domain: DARVTQTPRHKVTEMGQEVTMRCQPILGHNTVFWYRQTMMQGLELLAYFRNRAPLDDSGMPKDRFSAEMPDATLATLKIQPSEPRDSAVYFCASGLAEEATEAFFGQGTRLTVV.

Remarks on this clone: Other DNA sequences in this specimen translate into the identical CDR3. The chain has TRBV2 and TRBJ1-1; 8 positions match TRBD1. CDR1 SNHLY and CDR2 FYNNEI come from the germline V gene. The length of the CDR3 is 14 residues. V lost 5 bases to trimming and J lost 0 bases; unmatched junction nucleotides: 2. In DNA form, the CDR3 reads TGTGCCAGCAGTCGACAGGGGCTGAACACTGAAGCTTTCTTT. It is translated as CASSRQGLNTEAFF.

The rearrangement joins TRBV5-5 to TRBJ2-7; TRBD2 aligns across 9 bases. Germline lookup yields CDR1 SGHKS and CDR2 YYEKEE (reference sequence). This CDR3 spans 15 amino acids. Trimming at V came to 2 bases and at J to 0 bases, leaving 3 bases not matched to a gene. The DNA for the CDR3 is TGTGCCAGCAGCTTCAGTAGCGGGGGCTCCTACGAGCAGTACTTC. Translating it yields CASSFSSGGSYEQYF. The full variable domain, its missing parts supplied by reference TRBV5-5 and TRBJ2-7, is DAGVTQSPTHLIKTRGQQVTLRCSPISGHKSVSWYQQVLGQGPQFIFQYYEKEERGRGNFPDRFSARQFPNYSSELNVNALLLGDSALYLCASSFSSGGSYEQYFGPGTRLTVT.

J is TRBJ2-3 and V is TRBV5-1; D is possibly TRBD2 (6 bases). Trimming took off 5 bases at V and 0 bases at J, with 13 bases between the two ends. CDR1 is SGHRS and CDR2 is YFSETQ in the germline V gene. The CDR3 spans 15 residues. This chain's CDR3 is CASRKGGPSTDTQYF. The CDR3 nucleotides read TGCGCCAGCAGGAAGGGAGGACCTAGCACAGATACGCAGTATTTT.

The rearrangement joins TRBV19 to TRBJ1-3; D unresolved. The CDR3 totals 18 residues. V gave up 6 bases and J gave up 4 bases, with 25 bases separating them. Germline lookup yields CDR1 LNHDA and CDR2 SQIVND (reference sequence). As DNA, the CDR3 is TGTGCCAGTAGGACCTCACGCCAGCCCCTTGGAGGGGGAAACACCATATATTTT. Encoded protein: CASRTSRQPLGGGNTIYF.

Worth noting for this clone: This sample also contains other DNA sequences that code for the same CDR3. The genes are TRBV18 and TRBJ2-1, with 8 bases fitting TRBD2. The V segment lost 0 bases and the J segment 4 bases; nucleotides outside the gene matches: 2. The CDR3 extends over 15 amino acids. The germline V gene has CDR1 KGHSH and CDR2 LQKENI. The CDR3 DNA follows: TGTGCCAGCTCACCACCGGGACTAGGGTACAATGAGCAGTTCTTC. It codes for CASSPPGLGYNEQFF.

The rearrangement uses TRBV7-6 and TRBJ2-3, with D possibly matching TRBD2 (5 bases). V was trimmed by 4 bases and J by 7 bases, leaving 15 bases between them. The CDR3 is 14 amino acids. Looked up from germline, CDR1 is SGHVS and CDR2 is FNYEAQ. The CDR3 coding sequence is TGTGCCAGCAGCTCCAGAGCGGAAGCGAATACGCAGTATTTT. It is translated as CASSSRAEANTQYF.

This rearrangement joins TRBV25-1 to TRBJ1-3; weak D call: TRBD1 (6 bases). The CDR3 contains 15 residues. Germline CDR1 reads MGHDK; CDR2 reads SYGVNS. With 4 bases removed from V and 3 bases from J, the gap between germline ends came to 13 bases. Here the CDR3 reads CASSGGQKGGNTIYF. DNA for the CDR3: TGTGCCAGCAGTGGAGGACAGAAGGGTGGAAACACCATATATTTT.

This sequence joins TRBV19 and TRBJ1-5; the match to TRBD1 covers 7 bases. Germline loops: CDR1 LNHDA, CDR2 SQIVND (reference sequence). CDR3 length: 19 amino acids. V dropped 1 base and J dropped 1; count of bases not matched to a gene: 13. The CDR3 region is CASSIAGRQGVSSNQPQHF. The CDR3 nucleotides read TGTGCCAGTAGTATAGCCGGTAGGCAGGGGGTATCAAGCAATCAGCCCCAGCATTTT.

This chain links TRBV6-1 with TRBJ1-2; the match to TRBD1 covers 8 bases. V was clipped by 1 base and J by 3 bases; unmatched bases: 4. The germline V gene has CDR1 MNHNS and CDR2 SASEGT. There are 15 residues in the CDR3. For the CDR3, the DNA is TGTGCCAGCAGTGAAGGACTGGGACAGGACTATGGCTACACCTTC. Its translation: CASSEGLGQDYGYTF.

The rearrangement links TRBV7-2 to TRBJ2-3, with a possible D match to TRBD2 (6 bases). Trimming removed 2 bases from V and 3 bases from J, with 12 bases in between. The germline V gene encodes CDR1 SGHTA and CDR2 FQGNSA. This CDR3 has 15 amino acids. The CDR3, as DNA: TGTGCCAGCAGCTTATATGCCGCGGGGACAGATACGCAGTATTTT. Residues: CASSLYAAGTDTQYF.

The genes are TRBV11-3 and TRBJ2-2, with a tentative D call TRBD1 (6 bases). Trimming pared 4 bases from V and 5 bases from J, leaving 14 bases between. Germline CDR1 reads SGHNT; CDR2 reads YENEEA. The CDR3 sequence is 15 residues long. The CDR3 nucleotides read TGTGCCAGCAGCTCCACAGGGTTTGGGACCGGGGAGCTGTTTTTT. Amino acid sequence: CASSSTGFGTGELFF.

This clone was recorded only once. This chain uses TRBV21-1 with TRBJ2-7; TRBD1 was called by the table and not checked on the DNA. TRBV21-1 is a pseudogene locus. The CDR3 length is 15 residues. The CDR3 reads CASSRVGQDLYEQYF. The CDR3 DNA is TGTGCCAGCAGCCGGGTGGGACAGGACCTCTACGAGCAGTACTTC.

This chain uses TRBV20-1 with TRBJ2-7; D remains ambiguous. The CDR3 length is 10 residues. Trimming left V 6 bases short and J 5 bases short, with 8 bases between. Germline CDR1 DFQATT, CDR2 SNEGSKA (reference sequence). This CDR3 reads CSAPFHEQYF. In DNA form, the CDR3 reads TGCAGTGCCCCGTTTCACGAGCAGTACTTC.

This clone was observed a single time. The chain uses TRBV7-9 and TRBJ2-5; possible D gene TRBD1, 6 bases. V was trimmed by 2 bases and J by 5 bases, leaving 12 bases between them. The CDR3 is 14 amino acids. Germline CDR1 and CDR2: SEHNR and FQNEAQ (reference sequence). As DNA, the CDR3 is TGTGCCAGCAGCTTATATGGGGGCGAGGAGACCCAGTACTTC. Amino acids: CASSLYGGEETQYF.